The subject of this entry is one T cell receptor beta chain. Its cognate antigen is unknown. The data originate from a study of cytomegalovirus exposure and HLA in healthy donors. Study findings and constraints: Prior analysis indicated that the majority of TCR beta V segments exhibited productivity approximately 90% or approximately 30% of the time. When a later analysis was performed, an Asian-associated ancestry cluster reportedly had fewer N-insertions than the approximately 690-donor mean. Exclusion applied to some V segments, including TRBV6-2 and TRBV6-3, as they were indistinguishable. Other equally common chains were less clonally expanded than HLA-associated TCR beta chains, a later analysis showed.

Looked up from germline, CDR1 is SGHVS and CDR2 is FQNEAQ. The CDR3 runs to 13 residues. Trimming removed 3 bases at V and 2 bases at J, with 8 bases between. 60 Vbeta and 13 Jbeta primers were used in PCR. The data were produced by immunoSEQ multiplex PCR, yet TCRdb's version contains in-frame clones alone and is incomplete. The table has 68,000 or so clones, around 77% seen once; the top ten hold more than 4%. The sequenced sample was PBMCs. The clonotype comes from a woman aged 30 to 39 in good health and CMV-seronegative. The chain is built from TRBV7-8 and TRBJ2-7; unclear D gene. CDR3 residues: CASSFDIAYEQYF. Here the CDR3 DNA reads TGTGCCAGCAGCTTTGACATCGCCTACGAGCAGTACTTC.